This T cell receptor (beta chain) was captured by sequencing in a study of shared clonotypes between healthy human individuals. Looking at the study overall: CD4 naive and CD4 memory each took three plates per donor, while CD8 naive took two and CD8 memory one. Notes on the study in general: Generally, naive subsets (rather than memory subsets) showed larger estimated richness.

Only in-frame clones appear in the TCRdb table, and some are missing; sequencing was by immunoSEQ multiplex PCR. This table holds approximately 1,500,000 clones, approximately 98% found once. The V and J ends lost 0 bases and 7 bases respectively, with 4 bases between them. The CDR3 contains 12 residues. Germline V lookup: CDR1 MGHRA, CDR2 YSYEKL. To note about this clone: The antigen is undetermined.

The origin of this receptor is a man aged 30 to 45 in good health. The chain couples TRBV4-1 to TRBJ2-1; no reliable D call. The sample was naive CD4+ T cells sorted from blood. The subset was: CD45RA+ positively selected. The CDR3 reads CASSQDPNEQFF. CDR3 nucleotide sequence: TGCGCCAGCAGCCAAGATCCGAATGAGCAGTTCTTC.